This TCR beta chain was recorded in a study of T cell responses to AZD1222 COVID-19 vaccine. The overall study: Second-dose schedules of about 4 or about 12 weeks were combined. Findings and caveats of the study: With two AZD1222 doses given, Spike-specific TCR breadth and depth both rose. With dominance at 160-218 and 743-854, vaccine-associated CD4 TCRs spanned spike.

Some clones are missing from TCRdb's copy, which holds only in-frame ones; the method was immunoSEQ multiplex PCR. The sample carries more than 50,000 clones, around 90% recorded once. V dropped 1 base and J dropped 0 bases, with 8 bases sitting between them. This CDR3 comprises 15 residues. Germline CDR1 reads SNHLY; CDR2 reads FYNNEI. About this clone: What it binds is unknown.

This sequence was found in an adult in good health. Source: peripheral blood, taken on day 0 of AZD1222 vaccination. J is TRBJ2-3 and V is TRBV2; unclear D gene. The CDR3 protein is CASSEGYPSTDTQYF. The DNA of the CDR3 is TGTGCCAGCAGTGAAGGCTACCCAAGCACAGATACGCAGTATTTT.